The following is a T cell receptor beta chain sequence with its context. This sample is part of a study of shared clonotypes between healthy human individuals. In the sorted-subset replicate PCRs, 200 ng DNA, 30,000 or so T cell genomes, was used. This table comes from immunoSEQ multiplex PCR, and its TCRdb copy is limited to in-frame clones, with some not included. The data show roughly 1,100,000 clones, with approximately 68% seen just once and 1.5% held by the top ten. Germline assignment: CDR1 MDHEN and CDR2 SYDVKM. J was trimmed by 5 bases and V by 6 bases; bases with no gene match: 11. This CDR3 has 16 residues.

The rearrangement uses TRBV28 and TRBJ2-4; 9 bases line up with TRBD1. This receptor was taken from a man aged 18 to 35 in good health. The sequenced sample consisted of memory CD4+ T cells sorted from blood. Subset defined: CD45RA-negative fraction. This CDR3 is CASRSPGQGRENIQYF. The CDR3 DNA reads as TGTGCCAGCAGATCCCCGGGACAGGGTCGTGAAAACATTCAGTACTTC.